This T cell receptor (beta chain) was obtained from a study of blood T cells in healthy people across ages (dated by TCRdb to between 2014 and 2016). About the investigation overall: In model experiments, roughly one uniquely barcoded TCR beta cDNA molecule per two T cells was captured by template switching. The donors were split into four age groups: young (average 16 years), middle-aged (roughly 39), aged (more than 60) and long-lived (over 80). To avoid experimental bias, donors of different ages were spread randomly across the sequencing lanes. The study measured age-related changes in TCR beta repertoire diversity using deep sequencing normalized with unique cDNA molecular identifiers. The study analyzed two additional independent replicas of 1 million unique cDNA reads from the same blood draw for two donors, one aged 18 to 29 and one aged 80 or older. The investigation overall reported the following: As age increased, observed TCR beta diversity per million T cells dropped in a roughly linear way, and a significant reduction was already evident by age 40. Estimates of total diversity based on one million sequenced T cells were regarded as lower bounds and as underestimates. The CMV infection status of donors was not known, potentially confounding age-related changes in expanded clonotypes. Observed TCR beta diversity correlated strongly with the percentage of naive T cells measured by flow cytometry. Since profiling was done on bulk unsorted PBMCs, naive and antigen-experienced compartments could not be conclusively compared. Compared with the aged group, more naive CD4+ T cells, fewer expanded clones and increased TCR diversity were shown by the long-lived group, suggesting age selection.

For this clonotype: Its antigen remains unidentified. Base qualities are not recorded, but no much larger clone differs from it by a single base.

Libraries were made using 5' RACE. The sequencer listed for this sample is Illumina HiSeq 2500. A second PCR of roughly 7 to 11 cycles was performed with a sample-barcoded 5' primer and a J-beta primer mix. A unique molecular identifier was introduced onto each TCR beta cDNA molecule by a template-switch 5' adaptor carrying 12 random nucleotides. Each sample yielded at least 2.5 million CDR3-containing paired-end reads. First-strand cDNA was synthesized from all RNA with the Mint cDNA synthesis kit, primed by a TRBC-specific oligonucleotide. Following uracil-DNA glycosylase treatment, a first 18-cycle PCR with universal primers M1SS and BC2_uni_R was performed on all cDNA. The paper's processing steps were these. For normalization, 1 million high-quality reads, each with a distinct molecular identifier, were randomly selected from each sample. Reads with shared molecular identifiers were discarded instead of being binned into consensus sequences. MiTCR, with a Q25 quality threshold and the strictest error-elimination algorithm, was used for CDR3 identification, clonotype clustering and error correction. Lower-bound total TCR beta diversity was estimated with a nonparametric unseen species model using Euler transformation. The public reads were reprocessed in TCRdb via fastp at Q25 and MiXCR, keeping in-frame beta chains. Entries that share a CDR3 protein sequence are merged under the most common genes and DNA. The V and J calls follow TCRdb's processing rather than the paper's. The sample includes 1.5 million to 2 million distinct CDR3 sequences, with about 49% observed a single time. The ten most abundant clones make up 2% to 2.5% of the sample.

Systemically healthy Caucasian individuals from Russia, some 36 in total and aged roughly 6 to 100 years, were included as donors. Each donor gave approximately 9.3 milliliters of peripheral blood, collected into EDTA-treated Vacutainer tubes. Ficoll-Paque density-gradient centrifugation was used to isolate PBMCs, with at least 6.5 million per sample. Total RNA, at least 6 micrograms per sample, was extracted from PBMCs with Trizol reagent. The percentages of naive CD45RAhigh/CD27high T cells were determined by flow cytometry on a PBMC aliquot from every donor. From the cysteine through the phenylalanine, the CDR3 covers 15 amino acids. This entry keeps only the CDR3 DNA: 45 bases, framed from base 1. Trimming at the junction amounts to 8 bases on V and 1 base on J, and the germline ends lie 15 bases apart. The germline V gene specifies MNHNS as CDR1 and SASEGT as CDR2.

The receptor was isolated from a woman aged 40 to 55 in good health. Sequencing input: blood. This sequence uses TRBV6-1 and TRBJ2-4; the D gene is perhaps TRBD1, on 5 matching bases. CDR3 loop: CASGVDSLAKNIQYF. Read as DNA, the sequence is TGTGCCAGCGGGGTAGACAGCCTGGCCAAAAACATTCAGTACTTC.